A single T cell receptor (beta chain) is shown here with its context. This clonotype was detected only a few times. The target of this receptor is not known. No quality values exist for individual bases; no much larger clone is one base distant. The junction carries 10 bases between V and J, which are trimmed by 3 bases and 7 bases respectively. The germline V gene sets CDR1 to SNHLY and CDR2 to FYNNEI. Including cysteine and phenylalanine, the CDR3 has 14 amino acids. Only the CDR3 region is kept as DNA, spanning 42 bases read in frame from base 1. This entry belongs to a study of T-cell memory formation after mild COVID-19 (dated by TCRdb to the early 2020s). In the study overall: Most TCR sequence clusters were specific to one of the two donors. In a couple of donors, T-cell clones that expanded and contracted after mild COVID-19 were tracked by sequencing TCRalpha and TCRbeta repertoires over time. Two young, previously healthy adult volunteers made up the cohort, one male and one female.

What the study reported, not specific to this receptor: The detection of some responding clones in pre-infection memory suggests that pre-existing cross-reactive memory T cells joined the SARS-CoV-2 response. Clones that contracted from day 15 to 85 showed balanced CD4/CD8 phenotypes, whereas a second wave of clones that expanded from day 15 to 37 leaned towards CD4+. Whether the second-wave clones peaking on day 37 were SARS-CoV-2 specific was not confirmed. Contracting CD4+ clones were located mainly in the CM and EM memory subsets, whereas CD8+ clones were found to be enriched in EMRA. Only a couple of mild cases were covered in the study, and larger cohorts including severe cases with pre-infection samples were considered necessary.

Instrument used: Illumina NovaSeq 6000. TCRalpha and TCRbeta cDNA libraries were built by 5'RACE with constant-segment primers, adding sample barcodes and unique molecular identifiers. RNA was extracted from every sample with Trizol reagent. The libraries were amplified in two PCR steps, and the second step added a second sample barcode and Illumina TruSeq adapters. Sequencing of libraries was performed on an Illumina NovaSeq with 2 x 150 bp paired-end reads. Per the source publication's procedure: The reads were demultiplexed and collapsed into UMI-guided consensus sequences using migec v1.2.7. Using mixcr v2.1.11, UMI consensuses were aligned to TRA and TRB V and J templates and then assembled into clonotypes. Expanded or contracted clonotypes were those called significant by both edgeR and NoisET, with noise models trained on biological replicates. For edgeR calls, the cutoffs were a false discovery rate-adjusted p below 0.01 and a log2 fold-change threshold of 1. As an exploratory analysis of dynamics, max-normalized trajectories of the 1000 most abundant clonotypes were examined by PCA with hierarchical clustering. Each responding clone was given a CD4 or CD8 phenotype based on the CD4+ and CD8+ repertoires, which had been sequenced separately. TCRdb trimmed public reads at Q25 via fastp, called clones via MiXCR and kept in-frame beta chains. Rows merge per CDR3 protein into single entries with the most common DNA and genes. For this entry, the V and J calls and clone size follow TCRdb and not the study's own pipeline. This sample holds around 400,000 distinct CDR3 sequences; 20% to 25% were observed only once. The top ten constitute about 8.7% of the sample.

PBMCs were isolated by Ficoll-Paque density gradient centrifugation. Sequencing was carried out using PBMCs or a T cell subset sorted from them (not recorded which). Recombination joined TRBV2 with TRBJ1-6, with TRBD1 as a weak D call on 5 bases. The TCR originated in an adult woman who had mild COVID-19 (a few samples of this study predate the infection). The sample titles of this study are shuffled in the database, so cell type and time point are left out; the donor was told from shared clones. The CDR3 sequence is CASSDSGLNSPLHF. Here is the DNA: TGTGCCAGCAGTGACTCGGGGCTAAATTCACCCCTCCACTTT.